These 11 T cell receptor beta chains originate from one sample sequenced in a study of T cell responses to AZD1222 COVID-19 vaccine. The table came from immunoSEQ multiplex PCR; TCRdb's copy has only in-frame clones and leaves some out. The sample has approximately 150,000 clones; around 92% are singletons. Sequencing was performed on peripheral blood, taken on day 0 of AZD1222 vaccination. The receptors shown here come from an adult in good health.

The chain uses TRBV4-3 and TRBJ1-1; 7 bases are shared with TRBD1. The CDR3 consists of 17 residues. V gave up 2 bases and J gave up 4 bases; unmatched junction bases: 13. In germline, CDR1 is LGHNA, CDR2 YSLEER. The CDR3 spells CASSQQPLDRVGTEAFF. CDR3 DNA: TGCGCCAGCAGCCAACAGCCTTTAGACAGGGTGGGCACTGAAGCTTTCTTT.

The V and J genes are TRBV2 and TRBJ2-5; possibly TRBD1 or TRBD2 for D (5 bases each). CDR1 and CDR2 (germline): SNHLY, FYNNEI. This CDR3 has 14 residues. The V gene lost 2 bases and the J gene lost 1 base, with 8 bases spanning the gap. The CDR3 reads CASSESGTQETQYF. The CDR3 bases are TGTGCCAGCAGTGAATCCGGGACCCAAGAGACCCAGTACTTC.

The chain has TRBV11-3 and TRBJ1-5, with 7 bases identical to TRBD1. The CDR3 length is 17 residues. Germline V lookup: CDR1 SGHNT, CDR2 YENEEA. The ends lost 3 bases at V and 7 bases at J; junction bases unmatched: 15. The CDR3 sequence is CASSFSRGRPEGQPQHF. CDR3 DNA: TGTGCCAGCAGCTTTTCAAGGGGGCGCCCGGAGGGGCAGCCCCAGCATTTT.

The chain carries TRBV5-1 and TRBJ2-2; D is perhaps TRBD2 (5 bases). This CDR3 comprises 13 residues. CDR1 is SGHRS and CDR2 is YFSETQ in the germline V gene. V dropped 0 bases and J dropped 10 bases, with 10 bases sitting between them. The CDR3 region has the DNA TGCGCCAGCAGCTTGGACGTGGGAGAGGAGCTGTTTTTT. It codes for CASSLDVGEELFF.

The CDR3 reads CASSPQGQVSNQPQHF. As DNA, the CDR3 is TGTGCCAGTAGTCCTCAAGGACAAGTTAGCAATCAGCCCCAGCATTTT. The chain employs TRBV19 and TRBJ1-5; perhaps TRBD1 as D (5 bases). The CDR3 spans 16 residues. Germline CDR1 reads LNHDA; CDR2 reads SQIVND (reference sequence). Deletions cut 5 bases from V and 0 bases from J, with 14 bases between.

The chain has TRBV10-3 and TRBJ2-7; D remains ambiguous. Per germline, CDR1 ENHRY and CDR2 SYGVKD. Trimming cost V 3 bases and J 3 bases, with 15 bases left between them. The CDR3 covers 15 residues. The CDR3 DNA sequence: TGTGCCATCAGTGAACCTGCTATCTCTATCTACGAGCAGTACTTC. Its protein is CAISEPAISIYEQYF.

This chain links TRBV18 with TRBJ1-5, with D unresolved. V was trimmed by 2 bases and J by 4 bases, leaving 6 bases between them. Germline V lookup: CDR1 KGHSH, CDR2 LQKENI. The CDR3 contains 13 residues. CDR3 nucleotides: TGTGCCAGCTCACCAAGTAGTAATCAGCCCCAGCATTTT. The encoded protein is CASSPSSNQPQHF.

Only a few counts were recorded for this clone. The chain links TRBV3-1 (or the pseudogene TRBV3-2) to TRBJ1-2, with 8 nucleotides matching TRBD1. Losses at the gene ends were 5 bases for V and 1 base for J; bases not matched to a gene: 3. The CDR3 sequence is 14 residues long. Germline V gene sequence: CDR1 LGHDT, CDR2 YNNKEL (reference sequence). The CDR3 protein is CASSATGVNYGYTF. DNA of the CDR3: TGTGCCAGCAGCGCGACAGGGGTTAACTATGGCTACACCTTC.

This clone was counted a few times. The rearrangement links TRBV7-9 to TRBJ1-2; the match to TRBD1 covers 8 bases. CDR3 size: 15 residues. CDR1 and CDR2 from the germline V gene are SEHNR and FQNEAQ (reference sequence). Trimming removed 1 base from V and 6 bases from J; junction bases left unmatched: 7. Here the CDR3 reads CASSLGQGAYNGYTF. The CDR3 DNA follows: TGTGCCAGCAGCTTAGGGCAGGGGGCTTATAATGGCTACACCTTC.

As regards this clone: The junction departs from germline at one end; a sequencing error may be responsible. The chain employs TRBV5-5 and TRBJ1-2; 9 nucleotides agree with TRBD1. CDR3 size: 12 residues. CDR1 is SGHKS and CDR2 is YYEKEE in the germline V gene (reference sequence). The CDR3 coding sequence is TGTGCCAGCAGCCTGACAGGGGGAGGGCCAGCCTTC. Translated: CASSLTGGGPAF.

The gene calls are TRBV6-6 and TRBJ1-1; no firm D call. The CDR3 length is 12 residues. Trimming pared 6 bases from V and 3 bases from J, leaving 8 bases between. CDR1 is MNHNY, CDR2 SVGAGI, per germline (reference sequence). CDR3 protein: CASSQRHTEAFF. The CDR3 bases are TGTGCCAGCAGCCAAAGACACACTGAAGCTTTCTTT.